This T cell receptor (beta chain) was retrieved from a study of blood T cell repertoires in COVID-19. Overall study: Samples came from the United States, Italy and Spain, spanning acute and convalescent COVID-19. Sources were T cells, B-cell-depleted T cells, or PBMCs; the material itself was cDNA or gDNA.

In the study's own analysis: The authors estimated nucleated cell counts from reference gene primer amplification. TCRdb's table, derived via immunoSEQ multiplex PCR, lists solely in-frame clones and lacks some. That table furnishes V, J and clone size, whereas the DNA furnished D and trimming. The sample yields around 130,000 clones, roughly 80% seen once. This clone has only a few counts. The study assigned cohorts using participant-reported clinical history. Sequenced material: PBMCs or T cells enriched from blood (not recorded which). The clonotype was recovered from a middle-aged man with acute COVID-19.

The CDR3 sequence is CSASRGTGAGQPQHF. The CDR3 region has the DNA TGCAGTGCTAGTAGAGGGACAGGGGCCGGCCAGCCCCAGCATTTT. The rearrangement links TRBV20-1 to TRBJ1-5; 10 nucleotides align to TRBD1. With 3 bases clipped from V and 7 bases from J, the junction kept 9 bases outside the gene matches. CDR1 DFQATT and CDR2 SNEGSKA come from the germline V gene (reference sequence). The CDR3 runs 15 residues.